This is a list of T cell receptor beta chains from one sample in a study of T cell repertoires in cytomegalovirus infection. TCRdb redid the calling of the reads with MiXCR, one entry per CDR3 protein. In the table there are around 330,000 distinct CDR3 sequences, roughly 16% of which are singletons. The material sequenced was PBMCs. These receptors all come from a human donor in good health (CMV status not recorded). Some clones in this sample may be carry-over from other donors' samples. Each CDR3 is given with its conserved first and last residue. The order of the fields is CDR3 protein, clone size, V gene. The size of a clone is reported for some rows only, either as once, few or many, or as a class for expanded clones.

CASSLGGGAYNEQFF,many,TRBV7-2
CASSLRTGFEKLFF,few,TRBV27
CASSPDLTVFNEQFF,-,TRBV7-9
CASSFKGTDTQYF,many,TRBV7-2
CSARPPVGPGVNTEAFF,-,TRBV20-1
CASSFGTARETQYF,-,TRBV11-1
CASSFDRTDTQYF,many,TRBV7-2
CASTTSKGARYGYTF,-,TRBV28
CASSQDITKNIQYF,-,TRBV4-3
CAISSDREMNTEAFF,many,TRBV10-3
CASSPPVQETQYF,few,TRBV18
CASSPRGSGGSWQFF,-,TRBV3-1
CASSSGHYSGNTIYF,many,TRBV7-2
CASSYTLGQGSTTEAFF,few,TRBV7-9
CASSKSSSFNQPQHF,few,TRBV12-3/TRBV12-4
CASSLSGVYQPQHF,many,TRBV7-2
CASSYSIGDGGNTEAFF,-,TRBV6-6
CASRLMRQVGDAEAFF,-,TRBV2
CSVGGGLSSPLHF,few,TRBV20-1
CASSYSRRGVYEQYF,-,TRBV6-6
CASSLTRTGGYYEQYF,few,TRBV5-1
CASNPGASNQPQHF,many,TRBV12-3/TRBV12-4
CASSLARGQGNQPQHF,many,TRBV7-2
CASSTGLGNYGYTF,-,TRBV6-5
CASSQVLAGVSEQYF,many,TRBV4-1
CASSQDWQINQPQHF,-,TRBV4-1
CASSQDFAMNGTGELFF,-,TRBV4-3